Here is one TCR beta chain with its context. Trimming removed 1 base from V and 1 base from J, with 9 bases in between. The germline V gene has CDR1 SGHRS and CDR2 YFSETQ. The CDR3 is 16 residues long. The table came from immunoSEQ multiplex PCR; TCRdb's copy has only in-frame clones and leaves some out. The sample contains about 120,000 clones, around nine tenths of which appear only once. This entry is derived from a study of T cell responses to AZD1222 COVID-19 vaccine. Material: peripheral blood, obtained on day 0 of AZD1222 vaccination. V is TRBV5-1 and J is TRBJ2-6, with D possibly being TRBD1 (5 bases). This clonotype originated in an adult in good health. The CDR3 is CASSLNPGSGANVLTF. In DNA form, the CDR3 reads TGCGCCAGCAGCTTGAATCCAGGGTCTGGGGCCAACGTCCTGACTTTC.